This T cell receptor beta chain is drawn from a study of blood T cell repertoires in COVID-19. The wider study: The United States, Italy and Spain provided the acute and convalescent COVID-19 samples. From T cells, B-cell-depleted T cells, or PBMCs came the material, which was cDNA or gDNA.

Trimming removed 6 bases at V and 8 bases at J, with 17 bases between. In germline, CDR1 is MDHEN, CDR2 SYDVKM. The CDR3 covers 14 residues. Original analysis: Reference gene primer amplification yielded estimated nucleated cell counts. Using immunoSEQ multiplex PCR, the repertoire was profiled, and TCRdb retains in-frame clones only, with some absent. From that table come the V and J calls and clone size; the DNA was used to work out D and trimming. The sample has about 310,000 clones, 75% to 90% seen once. Cohorts were assigned according to the clinical history that participants reported. This clone showed up just once.

Material for sequencing was PBMCs or T cells enriched from blood (not recorded which). This receptor was obtained from a woman younger than 45 who had been exposed to COVID-19. The chain couples TRBV28 to TRBJ1-3, with D unresolved. The CDR3 DNA reads TGTGCCAGCAGGGGAGGACGTGCGACGGACACCATATATTTT. Encoded protein: CASRGGRATDTIYF.